The sequence of this T cell receptor (beta chain) was determined in a study of cytomegalovirus exposure and HLA in healthy donors. Study overall: Unique TCRs from HLA-typed donors, about 78 million of them, were held in an early data release.

PCR used 60 Vbeta primers and 13 Jbeta primers. Data came from immunoSEQ multiplex PCR; TCRdb stores just in-frame clones and leaves some out. Of 150,000 to 200,000 clones listed, about 77% are singletons. Points on this clone: What it recognizes is unknown.

Germline CDR1 and CDR2: SGHRS and YFSETQ. V was clipped by 4 bases and J by 0 bases; unmatched bases: 7. This CDR3 is built from 16 residues. Study observations and caveats: Later analysis demonstrated an association between a missense DCLRE1C variant and TCR beta V- and J-gene trimming. At a 0.05 false discovery rate, a later analysis found about 17,000 TCR beta sequences to be associated with HLA alleles. A few of the chains that were CMV-associated were confirmed in vitro to be specific for CMV antigens.

The sequenced sample was PBMCs. The receptor's source is a woman aged 25 to 39 in good health and CMV-seropositive. The chain joins TRBV5-1 to TRBJ1-1, with 9 bases matching TRBD1. This CDR3 is CASSPGTGYMNTEAFF. The CDR3 nucleotides are TGCGCCAGCAGCCCAGGGACAGGGTACATGAACACTGAAGCTTTCTTT. The complete variable domain, with remaining parts taken from reference TRBV5-1 and TRBJ1-1, reads KAGVTQTPRYLIKTRGQQVTLSCSPISGHRSVSWYQQTPGQGLQFLFEYFSETQRNKGNFPGRFSGRQFSNSRSEMNVSTLELGDSALYLCASSPGTGYMNTEAFFGQGTRLTVV.